This T cell receptor beta chain is drawn from a study of shared clonotypes between healthy human individuals. V was cut by 2 bases and J by 8 bases, with 12 bases left in between. The CDR3 covers 13 residues. Germline V CDR1 and CDR2: GTSNPN, SVGIG (reference sequence). Method: immunoSEQ multiplex PCR; TCRdb's copy keeps in-frame clones and lacks some. Among roughly 700,000 clones listed, 74% were seen once. The sample was memory CD4+ T cells sorted from blood. Documented subset: CD45RA-negative fraction. This TCR was sampled from a woman aged 25 to 39 in good health. The V call is TRBV30, the J call TRBJ1-4, with D possibly being TRBD1 (5 bases). The CDR3 reads CAWSTGVPEKLFF. CDR3 sequence (DNA): TGTGCCTGGAGTACAGGAGTCCCCGAAAAACTGTTTTTT.